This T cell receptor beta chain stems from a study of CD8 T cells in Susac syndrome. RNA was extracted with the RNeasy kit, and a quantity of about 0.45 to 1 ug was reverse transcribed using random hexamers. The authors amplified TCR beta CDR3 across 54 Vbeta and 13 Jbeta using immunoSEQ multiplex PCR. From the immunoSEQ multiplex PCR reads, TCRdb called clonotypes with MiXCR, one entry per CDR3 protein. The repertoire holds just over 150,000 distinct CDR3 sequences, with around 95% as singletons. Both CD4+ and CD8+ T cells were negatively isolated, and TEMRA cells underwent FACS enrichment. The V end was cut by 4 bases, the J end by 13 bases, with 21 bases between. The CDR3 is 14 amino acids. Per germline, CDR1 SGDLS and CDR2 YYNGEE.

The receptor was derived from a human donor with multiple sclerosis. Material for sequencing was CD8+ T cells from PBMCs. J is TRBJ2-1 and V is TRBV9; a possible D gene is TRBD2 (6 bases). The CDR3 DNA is TGTGCCAGCAGCTCGATCTCGGGGGAGGACCCTCAGTTCTTC. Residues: CASSSISGEDPQFF.